The next 20 T cell receptor beta chains were all read from a single sample in a study of blood T cell repertoires in COVID-19 (dated by TCRdb to the early 2020s). To prepare the library, the immunoSEQ multiplex PCR assay was applied. TCRdb took over this immuneACCESS table, retaining in-frame rearrangements with V and J assigned. Such tables are incomplete; in checked studies, under half of the missing clones stem from an unresolved V gene, and the remainder is unexplained. The table for this sample lists a few hundred thousand clones; about 89% of them were counted only once. Around a tenth of the sample lies in the top ten. What was sequenced was PBMCs or T cells enriched from blood (not recorded which). These receptors were obtained from a woman between 40 and 55 years old who had recovered from COVID-19.

The chain employs TRBV11-2 and TRBJ2-5, with 10 positions matching TRBD2. The germline V gene encodes CDR1 SGHAT and CDR2 FQNNGV. CDR3 length equals 15 residues. CDR3 DNA: TGTGTCACGGAGCGGCTAGCGGGAGAGTGGGAGACCCAGTACTTC. It encodes CVTERLAGEWETQYF. The variable domain in full, completed from reference TRBV11-2 and TRBJ2-5, reads EAGVAQSPRYKIIEKRQSVAFWCNPISGHATLYWYQQILGQGPKLLIQFQNNGVVDDSQLPKDRFSAERLKGVDSTLKIQPAKLEDSAVYLCVTERLAGEWETQYFGPGTRLLVL.

As DNA, the CDR3 is TGTGCCAGCAGCACCGCCTCCGGGACAGCAACCTACGAGCAGTACTTC. This codes for CASSTASGTATYEQYF. The J gene is TRBJ2-7, the V gene TRBV7-2; 7 bases agree with TRBD1. This CDR3 comprises 16 residues. V lost 5 bases to trimming and J lost 2 bases; unmatched junction nucleotides: 12. Germline lookup yields CDR1 SGHTA and CDR2 FQGNSA.

DNA for the CDR3: TGTGCCAGCAGCCCGGGGACAGGGGCGAATGAGCAGTTCTTC. Encoded protein: CASSPGTGANEQFF. V is TRBV7-3 and J is TRBJ2-1, with 10 positions matching TRBD1. The trim removed 5 bases at V and 7 bases at J, leaving 5 bases unmatched. This CDR3 comprises 14 residues. The germline CDR1 and CDR2 sequences are SGHTA and FQGTGA.

This chain uses TRBV28 with TRBJ2-7, with unresolved D. The CDR3 sequence is 13 residues long. Trimming stripped 2 bases from V and 2 bases from J, with 7 bases between. Germline V gene lookup returns CDR1 MDHEN and CDR2 SYDVKM. DNA of the CDR3: TGTGCCAGCAGTTTAGGCAGAACCTACGAGCAGTACTTC. This encodes CASSLGRTYEQYF.

J is TRBJ1-4 and V is TRBV18, with D unresolved. CDR3 length: 14 amino acids. The V and J ends lost 3 bases and 4 bases respectively, with 9 bases between them. The germline gives CDR1 KGHSH, CDR2 LQKENI. This CDR3 is CASSPAGLNEKLFF. CDR3 coding DNA: TGTGCCAGCTCACCGGCAGGCCTTAATGAAAAACTGTTTTTT.

In its sample, this clone was seen once. Other DNA sequences in this sample translate to the same CDR3. The chain couples TRBV9 to TRBJ2-5; the D gene is possibly TRBD2 (7 bases). V lost 0 bases, J lost 4 bases, and 13 bases lay in between. Germline values: CDR1 SGDLS, CDR2 YYNGEE. The CDR3 contains 15 residues. The CDR3 DNA sequence: TGTGCCAGCAGCGTAGCCGGGGGGCCGGGAGAGACCCAGTACTTC. It specifies CASSVAGGPGETQYF.

The chain uses TRBV6-2 or TRBV6-3 and TRBJ2-3, with TRBD2 matching 8 bases. Trimming at V came to 5 bases and at J to 4 bases, leaving 14 bases not matched to a gene. The germline V gene has CDR1 MNHEY and CDR2 SVGEGT. This CDR3 has 17 amino acids. The CDR3 DNA sequence: TGTGCCAGCAGTCCCCTCGGGATGGCGGGGGGTGCAGATACGCAGTATTTT. It codes for CASSPLGMAGGADTQYF.

The chain employs TRBV5-1 and TRBJ1-1; 7 bases are shared with TRBD1. CDR1 and CDR2 from the germline V gene are SGHRS and YFSETQ. J was trimmed by 1 base and V by 0 bases; bases with no gene match: 3. CDR3 length: 15 amino acids. The CDR3 protein is CASSLGPGGNTEAFF. The CDR3, as DNA: TGCGCCAGCAGCTTGGGACCAGGGGGGAACACTGAAGCTTTCTTT.

This chain uses TRBV24-1 with TRBJ2-3, with D possibly TRBD1 on 5 matching bases. V was clipped by 0 bases and J by 0 bases, with 6 bases between them. This CDR3 contains 15 residues. CDR1 is KGHDR and CDR2 is SFDVKD in the germline V gene. The CDR3: CATSDLTGSTDTQYF. The CDR3 DNA reads TGTGCCACCAGTGATTTGACAGGTAGCACAGATACGCAGTATTTT.

This sequence joins TRBV6-5 and TRBJ2-7; a possible D gene is TRBD2 (5 bases). Germline V CDR1 and CDR2: MNHEY, SVGAGI. V shed 6 bases and J shed 2 bases, with 8 bases lying between them. The CDR3 length is 12 residues. CDR3 residues: CASRADPYEQYF. The DNA for the CDR3 is TGTGCCAGCAGAGCGGATCCCTACGAGCAGTACTTC.

This sequence joins TRBV24-1 and TRBJ2-1; TRBD2 agrees at 9 bases. Germline assignment: CDR1 KGHDR and CDR2 SFDVKD. This CDR3 region has 17 residues. V shed 4 bases and J 8 bases; nucleotides not matched to a gene: 14. Here the CDR3 DNA reads TGTGCCACCAGTGAGGGGGGAGGGACTAGCTGGTGGGATGAGCAGTTCTTC. It encodes CATSEGGGTSWWDEQFF.

The chain joins TRBV9 to TRBJ2-3; no reliable D call. Germline values: CDR1 SGDLS, CDR2 YYNGEE. Trimming left V 1 base short and J 0 bases short, with 9 bases between. This CDR3 region has 15 residues. The CDR3 DNA is TGTGCCAGCAGCGTACAACCCCTAAGCACAGATACGCAGTATTTT. The encoded protein is CASSVQPLSTDTQYF. Supplemented by reference TRBV9 and TRBJ2-3, the full variable domain reads DSGVTQTPKHLITATGQRVTLRCSPRSGDLSVYWYQQSLDQGLQFLIQYYNGEERAKGNILERFSAQQFPDLHSELNLSSLELGDSALYFCASSVQPLSTDTQYFGPGTRLTVL.

In nucleotides, the CDR3 is TGTGCCAGCTCACTGGGAGCGGGGGCAGATACGCAGTATTTT. Its protein is CASSLGAGADTQYF. The rearrangement joins TRBV18 to TRBJ2-3; 8 nucleotides agree with TRBD2. CDR1 is KGHSH, CDR2 LQKENI, per germline. The CDR3 has 14 amino acids. After removal of 4 bases from V and 4 bases from J, the junction contained 4 bases not matched to a gene. Variable domain in full (rest from reference TRBV18 and TRBJ2-3): NAGVMQNPRHLVRRRGQEARLRCSPMKGHSHVYWYRQLPEEGLKFMVYLQKENIIDESGMPKERFSAEFPKEGPSILRIQQVVRGDSAAYFCASSLGAGADTQYFGPGTRLTVL.

The chain couples TRBV30 to TRBJ2-2, with a possible D match to TRBD2 (5 bases). Deletions cut 5 bases from V and 3 bases from J, with 13 bases between. The germline gives CDR1 GTSNPN, CDR2 SVGIG (reference sequence). The CDR3 covers 14 residues. The CDR3 DNA reads TGTGCCTGGGGCTCCGGGAAATACACCGGGGAGCTGTTTTTT. Translated: CAWGSGKYTGELFF.

The chain combines TRBV7-9 with TRBJ2-1, with TRBD1 identical over 7 bases. The V gene's germline CDR1 is SEHNR and CDR2 FQNEAQ (reference sequence). The CDR3 contains 16 residues. J lost 0 bases, V lost 4 bases, and 6 bases had no gene match. The DNA of the CDR3 is TGTGCCAGCAGCTCCGAGACAGGGAGCTCCTACAATGAGCAGTTCTTC. This sequence encodes CASSSETGSSYNEQFF.

The gene calls are TRBV13 and TRBJ2-7; maybe TRBD2 (5 bases). The CDR3 has 12 amino acids. CDR1 PRHDT and CDR2 FYEKMQ come from the germline V gene (reference sequence). The ends were cut back, 5 bases at V and 7 bases at J, with 12 bases in the middle. The CDR3, as DNA: TGTGCCAGCAGCGCCCCCCGCGGGGAGCAGTACTTC. Its translation is CASSAPRGEQYF.

V is TRBV5-1 and J is TRBJ1-3; D remains ambiguous. V shed 0 bases and J shed 8 bases, with 9 bases lying between them. The V gene's germline CDR1 is SGHRS and CDR2 YFSETQ. This CDR3 spans 13 amino acids. DNA of the CDR3: TGCGCCAGCAGCTTGGAACAAGCGGACACCATATATTTT. Translated: CASSLEQADTIYF.

The chain uses TRBV29-1 and TRBJ2-1; possible D gene TRBD1, 6 bases. Germline V gene lookup returns CDR1 SQVTM and CDR2 ANQGSEA. V lost 4 bases and J lost 9, with 13 bases in between. This CDR3 is 12 amino acids long. The CDR3 reads CSVGGQGTEQFF. CDR3 bases: TGCAGCGTTGGTGGTCAGGGGACTGAGCAGTTCTTC.

This clone has a single count. The chain recombines TRBV5-1 with TRBJ2-5; no clear D. V was cut by 4 bases and J by 4 bases, with 8 bases left in between. CDR3 length equals 12 residues. CDR1 is SGHRS and CDR2 is YFSETQ in the germline V gene. The CDR3 reads CASSPAGETQYF. The CDR3 region has the DNA TGCGCCAGCAGCCCCGCAGGAGAGACCCAGTACTTC.

This chain connects TRBV11-2 to TRBJ2-5; 8 nucleotides line up with TRBD1. Trimming at V came to 4 bases and at J to 2 bases, leaving 9 bases not matched to a gene. The CDR3 consists of 16 residues. Germline CDR1 and CDR2: SGHAT and FQNNGV. The CDR3 nucleotides are TGTGCCAGCAGCTCGACTAAGGGACAGGCGCAAGAGACCCAGTACTTC. Its protein is CASSSTKGQAQETQYF. Full variable domain (missing parts from reference TRBV11-2 and TRBJ2-5): EAGVAQSPRYKIIEKRQSVAFWCNPISGHATLYWYQQILGQGPKLLIQFQNNGVVDDSQLPKDRFSAERLKGVDSTLKIQPAKLEDSAVYLCASSSTKGQAQETQYFGPGTRLLVL.